Listed below are T cell receptor beta chains from one sample, sequenced in a study of T cells expressing NK-cell markers. TCRdb reanalyzed the 5' RACE reads, giving one entry per CDR3 protein sequence and no DNA. Recorded for this sample: 400,000 to 500,000 distinct CDR3 sequences. The sample was blood T cells: a sorted CD56 or NKG2C T cell subset, CD4+ or CD8+ T cells, or bulk PBMC T cells (not recorded which). The receptor source for this set is a woman aged 18 to 75 in good health. The CDR3 runs from the conserved cysteine through the conserved F or W. The order of the fields is J gene, V gene, CDR3 protein.

>TRBJ2-7|TRBV7-8
CASSLAADRRYEQYF
>TRBJ1-5|TRBV20-1
CSARGNRGSNQPQHF
>TRBJ1-2|TRBV20-1
CSARDPKWGNYGYTF
>TRBJ2-5|TRBV7-6
CASSSGERLAVKETQYF
>TRBJ1-5|TRBV3-1
CASSLVPSNQPQHF
>TRBJ1-1|TRBV7-2
CASSLEPATEAFF
>TRBJ1-1|TRBV5-1
CASSLNRLGTGRVTEAFF
>TRBJ1-6|TRBV7-3
CASSAMTGNSPLHF
>TRBJ1-6|TRBV25-1
CASSEDWAGGYSPLHF
>TRBJ1-1|TRBV7-7
CASSLAENTEAFF
>TRBJ2-3|TRBV20-1
CSATGQGSTDTQYF
>TRBJ2-2|TRBV7-8
CASSPQGFGELFF
>TRBJ2-3|TRBV14
CASSQGFYRETSTDTQYF
>TRBJ1-3|TRBV12-3/TRBV12-4
CASSLVYRGGNTIYF
>TRBJ2-1|TRBV20-1
CSARARAYNEQFF
>TRBJ2-1|TRBV4-3
CASSQEGRGPLYNEQFF
>TRBJ2-5|TRBV6-4
CASSRTSGKQETQYF